This note documents a single TCR beta chain sequence. Its specificity is unknown. The data were taken from a study of CD8+CD57+ T cells in acquired aplastic anemia. About the research overall: DNA from sorted CD4+ and CD8+ cells averaged approximately 2.9 ug. General study points: Patients and controls were found to share about 31 CD8+ CDR3 sequences.

Germline assignment: CDR1 MNHEY and CDR2 SVGAGI. V was shortened by 2 bases and J by 2 bases, with 13 bases between the two germline ends. This CDR3 is built from 15 residues. Researchers used genomic DNA as the template to profile TCR beta VDJ and CDR3. In TCRdb, the reads were re-called with MiXCR into one record per CDR3 protein. The sample comprises fewer than 200,000 distinct CDR3 sequences, approximately 43% of which are singletons, and around 0.96% rests with the top ten. This receptor was taken from a human donor in good health. The chain employs TRBV6-5 and TRBJ2-7; a possible D gene is TRBD1 (5 bases). Sequencing used sorted CD4+, CD8+, or CD8+CD57+ T cells (not recorded which) from PBMCs. This CDR3 reads CASSYRGSPTYEQYF. In DNA form, the CDR3 reads TGTGCCAGCAGTTACAGGGGCTCTCCAACCTACGAGCAGTACTTC.